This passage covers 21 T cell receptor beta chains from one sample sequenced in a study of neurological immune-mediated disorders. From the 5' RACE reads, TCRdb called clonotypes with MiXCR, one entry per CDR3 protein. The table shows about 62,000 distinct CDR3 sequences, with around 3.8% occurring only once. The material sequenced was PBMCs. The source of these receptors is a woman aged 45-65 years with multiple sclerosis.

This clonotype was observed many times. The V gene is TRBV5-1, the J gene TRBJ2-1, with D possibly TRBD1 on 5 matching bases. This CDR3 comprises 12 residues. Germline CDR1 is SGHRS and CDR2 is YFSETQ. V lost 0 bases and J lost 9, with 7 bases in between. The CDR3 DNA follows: TGCGCCAGCAGCTTGGAAGGGGTTGAGCAGTTCTTC. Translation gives CASSLEGVEQFF. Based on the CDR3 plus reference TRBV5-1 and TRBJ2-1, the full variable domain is KAGVTQTPRYLIKTRGQQVTLSCSPISGHRSVSWYQQTPGQGLQFLFEYFSETQRNKGNFPGRFSGRQFSNSRSEMNVSTLELGDSALYLCASSLEGVEQFFGPGTRLTVL.

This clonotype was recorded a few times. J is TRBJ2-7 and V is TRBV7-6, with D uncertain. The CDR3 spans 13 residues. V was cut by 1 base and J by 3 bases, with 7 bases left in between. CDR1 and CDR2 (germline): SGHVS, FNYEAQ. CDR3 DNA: TGTGCCAGCAGCTTAGAAAAGTTCTACGAGCAGTACTTC. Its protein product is CASSLEKFYEQYF.

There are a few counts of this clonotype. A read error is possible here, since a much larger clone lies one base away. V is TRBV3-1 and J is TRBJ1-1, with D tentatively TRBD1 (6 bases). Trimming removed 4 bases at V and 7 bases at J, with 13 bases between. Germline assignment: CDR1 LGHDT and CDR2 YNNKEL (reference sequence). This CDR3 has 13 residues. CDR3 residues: CASSRRKGHEAFF. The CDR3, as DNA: TGTGCCAGCAGCCGCCGAAAGGGACATGAAGCTTTCTTT.

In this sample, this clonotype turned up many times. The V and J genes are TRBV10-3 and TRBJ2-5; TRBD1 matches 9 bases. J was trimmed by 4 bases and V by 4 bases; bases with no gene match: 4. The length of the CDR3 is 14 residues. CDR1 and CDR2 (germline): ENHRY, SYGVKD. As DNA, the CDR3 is TGTGCCATCAGTGGCGGACAGGGGTTAGAGACCCAGTACTTC. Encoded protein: CAISGGQGLETQYF.

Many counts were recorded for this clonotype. The CDR3, as DNA: TGTGCCATCAGTGAAACCGGGACAGGGGTTTCCTACGAGCAGTACTTC. Amino acid sequence: CAISETGTGVSYEQYF. The rearrangement uses TRBV10-3 and TRBJ2-7, with TRBD1 identical over 10 bases. The CDR3 covers 16 residues. The germline V gene encodes CDR1 ENHRY and CDR2 SYGVKD. V shed 3 bases and J 1 base; nucleotides not matched to a gene: 6.

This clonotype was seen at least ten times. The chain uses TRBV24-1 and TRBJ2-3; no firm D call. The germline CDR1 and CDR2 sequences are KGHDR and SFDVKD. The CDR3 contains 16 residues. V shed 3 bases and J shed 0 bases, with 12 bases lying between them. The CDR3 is CATSDDRALSTDTQYF. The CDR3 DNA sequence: TGTGCCACCAGTGATGATCGGGCCCTAAGCACAGATACGCAGTATTTT.

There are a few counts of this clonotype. As DNA, the CDR3 is TGCGCCAGCAGCTTGGTTACGGGAGCGGACACAGATACGCAGTATTTT. Its translation is CASSLVTGADTDTQYF. The gene calls are TRBV5-1 and TRBJ2-3; TRBD2 is a possible D gene (6 bases). Trimming stripped 0 bases from V and 2 bases from J, with 13 bases between. The CDR3 has 16 amino acids. Germline values: CDR1 SGHRS, CDR2 YFSETQ.

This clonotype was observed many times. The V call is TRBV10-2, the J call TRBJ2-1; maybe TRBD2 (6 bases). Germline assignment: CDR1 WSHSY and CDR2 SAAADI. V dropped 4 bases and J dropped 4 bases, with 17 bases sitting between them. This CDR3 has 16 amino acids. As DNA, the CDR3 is TGCGCCAGCAGTGGAACGACCGGGACTGTATACAATGAGCAGTTCTTC. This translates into CASSGTTGTVYNEQFF.

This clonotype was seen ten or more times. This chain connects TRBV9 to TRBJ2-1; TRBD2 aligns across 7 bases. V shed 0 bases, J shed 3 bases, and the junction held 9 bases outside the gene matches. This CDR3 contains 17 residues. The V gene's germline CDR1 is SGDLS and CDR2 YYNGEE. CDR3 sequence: CASSVDIAGGIYNEQFF. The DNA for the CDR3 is TGTGCCAGCAGCGTAGATATAGCGGGCGGTATCTACAATGAGCAGTTCTTC.

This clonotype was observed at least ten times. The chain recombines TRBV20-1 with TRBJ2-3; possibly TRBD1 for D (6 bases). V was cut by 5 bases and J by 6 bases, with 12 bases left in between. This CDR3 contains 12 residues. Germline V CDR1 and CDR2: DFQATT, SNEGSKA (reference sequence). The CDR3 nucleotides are TGCAGTGCTCGTACAGGGCCGGATACGCAGTATTTT. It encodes CSARTGPDTQYF.

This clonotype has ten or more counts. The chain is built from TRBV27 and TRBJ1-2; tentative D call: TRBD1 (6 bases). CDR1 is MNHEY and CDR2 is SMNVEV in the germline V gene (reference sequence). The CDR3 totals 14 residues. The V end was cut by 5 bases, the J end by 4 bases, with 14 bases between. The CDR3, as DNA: TGTGCCAGCAGTCCCACCTGGACAGTCTATGGCTACACCTTC. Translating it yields CASSPTWTVYGYTF.

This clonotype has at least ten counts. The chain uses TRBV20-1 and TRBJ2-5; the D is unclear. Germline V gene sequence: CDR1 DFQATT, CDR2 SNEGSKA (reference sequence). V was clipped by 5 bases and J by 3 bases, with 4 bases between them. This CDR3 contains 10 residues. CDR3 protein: CSAHKETQYF. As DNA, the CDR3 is TGCAGTGCTCACAAAGAGACCCAGTACTTC.

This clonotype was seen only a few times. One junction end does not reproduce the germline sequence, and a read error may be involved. The CDR3 DNA sequence: TGTGCCAGCAGATCCCAGGGGGCTGGACAGCCCCAGAATTTT. Residues: CASRSQGAGQPQNF. The rearrangement uses TRBV12-3 or TRBV12-4 and TRBJ1-5, with 8 bases identical to TRBD1. This CDR3 contains 14 residues.

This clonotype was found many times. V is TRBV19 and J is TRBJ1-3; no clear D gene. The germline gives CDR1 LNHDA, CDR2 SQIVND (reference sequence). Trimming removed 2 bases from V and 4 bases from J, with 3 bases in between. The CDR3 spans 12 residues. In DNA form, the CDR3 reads TGTGCCAGTAGTATATCAGGAAACACCATATATTTT. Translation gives CASSISGNTIYF.

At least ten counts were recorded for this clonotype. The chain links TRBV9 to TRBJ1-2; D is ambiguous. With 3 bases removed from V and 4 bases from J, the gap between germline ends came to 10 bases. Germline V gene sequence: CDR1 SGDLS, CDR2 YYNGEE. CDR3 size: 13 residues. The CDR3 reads CASSAAAVYGYTF. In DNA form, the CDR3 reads TGTGCCAGCAGCGCCGCGGCAGTCTATGGCTACACCTTC.

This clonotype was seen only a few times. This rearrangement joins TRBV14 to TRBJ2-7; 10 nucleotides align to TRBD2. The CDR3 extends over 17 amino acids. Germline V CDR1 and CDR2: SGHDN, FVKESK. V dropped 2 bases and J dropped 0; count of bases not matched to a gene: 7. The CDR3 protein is CASSQRVLAGTSYEQYF. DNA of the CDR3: TGTGCCAGCAGCCAACGGGTACTAGCGGGGACCTCCTACGAGCAGTACTTC.

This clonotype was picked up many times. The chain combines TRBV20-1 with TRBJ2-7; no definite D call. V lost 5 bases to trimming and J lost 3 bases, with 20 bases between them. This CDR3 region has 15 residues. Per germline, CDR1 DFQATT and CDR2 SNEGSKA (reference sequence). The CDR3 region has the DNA TGCAGTGCTCAAAGGCTGGTAGGACCGGGCTACGAGCAGTACTTC. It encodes CSAQRLVGPGYEQYF.

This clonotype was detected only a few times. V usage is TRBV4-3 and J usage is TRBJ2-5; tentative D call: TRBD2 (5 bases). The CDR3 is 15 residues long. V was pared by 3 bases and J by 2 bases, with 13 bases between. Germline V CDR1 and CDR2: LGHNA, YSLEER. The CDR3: CASSHLRTSQETQYF. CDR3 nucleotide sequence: TGCGCCAGCAGCCATCTCCGGACTTCACAAGAGACCCAGTACTTC.

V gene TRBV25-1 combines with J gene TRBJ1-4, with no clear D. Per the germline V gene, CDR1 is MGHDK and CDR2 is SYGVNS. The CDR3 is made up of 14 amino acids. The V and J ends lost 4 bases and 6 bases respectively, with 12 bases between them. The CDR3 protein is CASSARRGYEKLFF. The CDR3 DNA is TGTGCCAGCAGTGCCAGAAGAGGGTATGAAAAACTGTTTTTT.

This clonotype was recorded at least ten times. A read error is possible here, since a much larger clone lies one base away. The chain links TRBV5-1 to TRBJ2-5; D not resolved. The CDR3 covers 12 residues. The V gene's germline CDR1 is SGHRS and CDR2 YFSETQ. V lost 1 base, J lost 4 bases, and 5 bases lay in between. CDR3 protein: CASSLKGETQYF. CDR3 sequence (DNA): TGCGCCAGCAGCTTGAAAGGAGAGACCCAGTACTTC. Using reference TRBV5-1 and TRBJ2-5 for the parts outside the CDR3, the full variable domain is KAGVTQTPRYLIKTRGQQVTLSCSPISGHRSVSWYQQTPGQGLQFLFEYFSETQRNKGNFPGRFSGRQFSNSRSEMNVSTLELGDSALYLCASSLKGETQYFGPGTRLLVL.

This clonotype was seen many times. CDR3 bases: TGCAGTGCTAGAGGGCTAGCGGGAGTGGAGACCCAGTACTTC. It is translated as CSARGLAGVETQYF. The chain has TRBV20-1 and TRBJ2-5; 10 bases map to TRBD2. Trimming at V came to 1 base and at J to 5 bases, leaving 4 bases not matched to a gene. This CDR3 has 14 amino acids. Germline CDR1 and CDR2: DFQATT and SNEGSKA (reference sequence).